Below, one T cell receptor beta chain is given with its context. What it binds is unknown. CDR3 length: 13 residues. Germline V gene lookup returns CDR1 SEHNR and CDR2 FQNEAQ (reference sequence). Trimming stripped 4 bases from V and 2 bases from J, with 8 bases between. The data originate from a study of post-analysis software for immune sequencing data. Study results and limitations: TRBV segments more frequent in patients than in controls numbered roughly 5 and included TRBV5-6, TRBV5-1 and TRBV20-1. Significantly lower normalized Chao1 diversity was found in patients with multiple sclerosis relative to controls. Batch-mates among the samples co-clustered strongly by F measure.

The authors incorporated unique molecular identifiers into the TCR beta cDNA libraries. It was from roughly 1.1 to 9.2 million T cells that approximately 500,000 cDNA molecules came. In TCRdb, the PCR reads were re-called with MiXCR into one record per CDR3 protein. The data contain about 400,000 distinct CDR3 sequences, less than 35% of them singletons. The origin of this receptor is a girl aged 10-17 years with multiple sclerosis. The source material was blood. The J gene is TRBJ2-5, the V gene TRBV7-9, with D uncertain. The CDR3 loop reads CASSSPEQETQYF. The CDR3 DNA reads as TGTGCCAGCAGCTCCCCGGAACAAGAGACCCAGTACTTC.